This T cell receptor (beta chain) was observed in a study of cytomegalovirus exposure and HLA in healthy donors (dated by TCRdb to 2015 to 2018). For the wider study: According to a later analysis, one platform produced both the roughly 110 validation repertoires and the roughly 650 repertoires of the first cohort. The study aimed to test whether cataloging public T cell receptors could reveal signatures of past pathogen exposure. In addition to the first cohort of approximately 670 subjects, a separate validation cohort of approximately 130 different subjects was used. High-throughput TCR immunosequencing, statistical association of individual TCRs with disease status, and machine learning were combined to predict cytomegalovirus infection status. Study-wide findings and limitations: A total of fewer than 200 TCR beta chains were listed by the study as associated with cytomegalovirus. The authors suggested that the approach could potentially be generalized to other disease states and immunological phenotypes. A later analysis had no HLA typing for the validation cohort, so co-occurrence there was scored across all 120 or so repertoires. While some public TCRs were present in many individuals, most TCR sequences turned up only very rarely across donors. Of the cluster scores, 90% to 95% were above 0 in a later analysis, which found that TCRs clustered in the first cohort also tended to co-occur in the 90 to 150 validation repertoires. The classifier was reported to diagnose cytomegalovirus status with high specificity and sensitivity in both the original cohort and the validation cohort. Three of the identified cytomegalovirus-associated TCR beta chains were confirmed in vitro to be specific for cytomegalovirus antigens.

The donors belonged to the validation cohort of roughly 120 subjects, which was separate from the approximately 700-subject first cohort. Including cysteine and phenylalanine, the CDR3 has 15 amino acids. The DNA shown is the 45-base CDR3, in frame from base 1. Sequences SGHAT (CDR1) and FQNNGV (CDR2) are obtained from the germline V gene. V lost 5 bases and J lost 0 bases, and the count of bases not matched to a germline gene is 7. This clone came up once. Its antigen specificity is not known. Base qualities are not provided; no much larger clone lies one nucleotide away. The library was built by means of the immunoSEQ multiplex PCR assay. In the paper's pipeline: To diagnose cytomegalovirus status from the catalog of TCR beta chain sequences, a statistical classification framework was built. TCRdb's version of the immuneACCESS table is confined to in-frame rearrangements and falls short of the full clone set. An unresolved V gene accounts for under half of the shortfall where checked; the remainder is of unknown origin. Clone size and the V and J calls come from that table; the DNA yielded D and trimming. The sample profile shows some 170,000 clones; around nine tenths of them were found once. The ten most abundant clones make up roughly 1.3% of the sample.

The sequence was obtained from a woman aged 25 to 39 in good health and CMV-seronegative. This receptor chain uses TRBV11-2 and TRBJ2-7, with 7 central nucleotides matching TRBD2. Sequencing used PBMCs. The CDR3 region: CASSVRGDYSYEQYF. The nucleotides read TGTGCCAGCAGCGTACGGGGGGACTACTCCTACGAGCAGTACTTC.